This T cell receptor (beta chain) was sequenced in a study of early T cells in non-severe SARS-CoV-2 infection. Germline CDR1 DFQATT, CDR2 SNEGSKA (reference sequence). After removal of 2 bases from V and 9 bases from J, the junction contained 7 bases not matched to a gene. This CDR3 is built from 15 residues. Individual cDNA molecules received unique molecular identifiers. MiXCR was run by TCRdb on the 5' RACE reads, yielding one entry per CDR3 protein. The table has 100,000 to 130,000 distinct CDR3 sequences, over 8.5% seen once. This sequence was found in an adult who was a healthcare worker with PCR-confirmed SARS-CoV-2 infection or an uninfected control (not recorded which). Material for sequencing was whole blood. V is TRBV20-1 and J is TRBJ1-6, with 10 nucleotides matching TRBD1. CDR3 loop: CSARRDRGHSSPLHF. The CDR3 nucleotides read TGCAGTGCTAGACGCGACAGGGGGCATTCTTCACCCCTCCACTTT.